The clone carrying this T cell receptor beta chain was observed a few times. A second PCR of 7 to 11 cycles used a sample-barcoded 5' primer and a J-beta primer mix. TCRdb ran MiXCR on the 5' RACE reads and lists one entry per CDR3 protein. This sample has over 1,300,000 distinct CDR3 sequences; roughly 60% occur once, and the top ten carry roughly 7%. This specimen belongs to a study of blood T cells in healthy people across ages. The CDR3 length is 12 residues. Germline V lookup: CDR1 SGHTA, CDR2 FQGNSA. The V and J ends lost 1 base and 7 bases respectively, with 7 bases between them. The sequence was obtained from a man aged 18 to 29 in good health. Material: blood. This chain joins TRBV7-2 and TRBJ1-2; no reliable D call. The CDR3 sequence is CASSLVSFGYTF. The CDR3 DNA is TGTGCCAGCAGCTTAGTTTCTTTTGGCTACACCTTC.